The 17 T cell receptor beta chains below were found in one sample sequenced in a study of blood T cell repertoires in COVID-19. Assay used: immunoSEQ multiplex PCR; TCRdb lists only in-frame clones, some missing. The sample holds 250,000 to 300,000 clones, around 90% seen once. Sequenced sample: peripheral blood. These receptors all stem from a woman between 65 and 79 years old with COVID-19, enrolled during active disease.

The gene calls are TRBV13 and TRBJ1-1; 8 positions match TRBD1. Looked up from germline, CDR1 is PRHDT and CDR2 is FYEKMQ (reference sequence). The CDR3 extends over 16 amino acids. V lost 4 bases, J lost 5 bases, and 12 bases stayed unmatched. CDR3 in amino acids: CASSSRGTGPGTEAFF. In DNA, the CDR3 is TGTGCCAGCAGCTCCCGCGGGACAGGCCCGGGGACTGAAGCTTTCTTT. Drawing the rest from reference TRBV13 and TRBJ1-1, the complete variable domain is AAGVIQSPRHLIKEKRETATLKCYPIPRHDTVYWYQQGPGQDPQFLISFYEKMQSDKGSIPDRFSAQQFSDYHSELNMSSLELGDSALYFCASSSRGTGPGTEAFFGQGTRLTVV.

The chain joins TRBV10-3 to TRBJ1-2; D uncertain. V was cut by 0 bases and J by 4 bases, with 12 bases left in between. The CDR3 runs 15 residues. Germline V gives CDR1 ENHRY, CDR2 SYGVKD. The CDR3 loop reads CAISESITGSYGYTF. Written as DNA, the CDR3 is TGTGCCATCAGTGAGTCTATTACCGGGTCCTATGGCTACACCTTC.

CDR3 coding DNA: TGTGCCAGCAGCCACTCAGGGGGCAATCAGCCCCAGCATTTT. This gives the protein CASSHSGGNQPQHF. The chain carries TRBV3-1 (or the pseudogene TRBV3-2) and TRBJ1-5, with D maybe TRBD1 (6 bases). This CDR3 is built from 14 residues. V shed 3 bases and J shed 2 bases, with 8 bases lying between them. CDR1 is LGHDT and CDR2 is YNNKEL in the germline V gene (reference sequence).

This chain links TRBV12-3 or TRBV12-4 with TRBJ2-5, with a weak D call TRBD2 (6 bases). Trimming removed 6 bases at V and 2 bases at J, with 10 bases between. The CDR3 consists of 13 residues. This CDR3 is CASRTGTQETQYF. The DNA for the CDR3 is TGTGCCAGCAGGACCGGGACTCAAGAGACCCAGTACTTC.

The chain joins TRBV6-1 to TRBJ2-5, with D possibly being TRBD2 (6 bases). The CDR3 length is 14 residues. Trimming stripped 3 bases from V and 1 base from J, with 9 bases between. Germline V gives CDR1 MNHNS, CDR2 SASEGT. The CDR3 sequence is CASSDGTRQETQYF. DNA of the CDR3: TGTGCCAGCAGTGATGGGACTCGCCAAGAGACCCAGTACTTC.

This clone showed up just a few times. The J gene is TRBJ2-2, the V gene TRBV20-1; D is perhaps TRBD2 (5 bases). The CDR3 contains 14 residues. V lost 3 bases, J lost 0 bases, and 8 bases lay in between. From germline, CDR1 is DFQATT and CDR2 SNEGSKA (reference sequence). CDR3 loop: CSASEGSNTGELFF. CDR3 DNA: TGCAGTGCTAGTGAGGGCTCGAACACCGGGGAGCTGTTTTTT.

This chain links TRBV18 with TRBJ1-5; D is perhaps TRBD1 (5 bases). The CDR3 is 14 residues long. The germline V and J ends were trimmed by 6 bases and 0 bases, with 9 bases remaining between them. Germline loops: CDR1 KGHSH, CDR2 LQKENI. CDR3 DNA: TGTGCCAGCTCGTTGGGGCATAGCAATCAGCCCCAGCATTTT. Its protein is CASSLGHSNQPQHF.

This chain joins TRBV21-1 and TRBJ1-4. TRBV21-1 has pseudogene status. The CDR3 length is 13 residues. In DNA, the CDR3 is TGTGCCAGCAGCAAAGTAAAATTATCATGGAGGTTTTTT. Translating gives CASSKVKLSWRFF.

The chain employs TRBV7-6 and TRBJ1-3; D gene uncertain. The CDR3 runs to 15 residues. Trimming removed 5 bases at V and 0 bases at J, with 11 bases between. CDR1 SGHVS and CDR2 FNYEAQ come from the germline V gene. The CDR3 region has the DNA TGTGCCAGCAGCGGGAGTGCTATCTCTGGAAACACCATATATTTT. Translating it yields CASSGSAISGNTIYF.

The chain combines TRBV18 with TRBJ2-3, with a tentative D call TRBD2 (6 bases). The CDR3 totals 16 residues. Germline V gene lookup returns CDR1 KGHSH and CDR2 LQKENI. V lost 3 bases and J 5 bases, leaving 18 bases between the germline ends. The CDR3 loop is CASSPFASAEGDTQYF. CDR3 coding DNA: TGTGCCAGCTCACCCTTCGCTAGCGCCGAAGGAGATACGCAGTATTTT.

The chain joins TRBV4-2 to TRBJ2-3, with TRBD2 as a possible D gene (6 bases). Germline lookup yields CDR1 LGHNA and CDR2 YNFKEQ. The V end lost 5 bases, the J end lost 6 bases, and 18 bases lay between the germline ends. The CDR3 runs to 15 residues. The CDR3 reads CASSLRAGKGDTQYF. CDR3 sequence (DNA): TGTGCCAGCAGCTTGCGGGCGGGGAAGGGGGATACGCAGTATTTT.

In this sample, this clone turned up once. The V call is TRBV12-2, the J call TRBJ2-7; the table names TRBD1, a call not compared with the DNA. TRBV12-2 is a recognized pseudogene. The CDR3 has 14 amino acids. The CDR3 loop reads CASRLSDTDYEQYF. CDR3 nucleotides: TGTGCAAGTCGCTTAAGTGACACGGACTACGAGCAGTACTTC.

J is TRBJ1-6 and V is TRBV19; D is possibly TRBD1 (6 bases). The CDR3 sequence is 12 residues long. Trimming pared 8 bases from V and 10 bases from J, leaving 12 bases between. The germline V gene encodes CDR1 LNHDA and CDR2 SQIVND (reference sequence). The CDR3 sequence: CASGNRASPLHF. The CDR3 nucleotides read TGTGCCAGTGGAAACAGGGCATCACCCCTCCACTTT.

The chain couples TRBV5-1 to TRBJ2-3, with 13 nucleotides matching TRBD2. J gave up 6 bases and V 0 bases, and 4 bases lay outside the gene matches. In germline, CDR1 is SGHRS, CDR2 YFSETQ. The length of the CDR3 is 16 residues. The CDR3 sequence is CASSLGTSGRGDTQYF. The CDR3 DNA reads TGCGCCAGCAGCTTGGGGACTAGCGGGAGAGGTGATACGCAGTATTTT.

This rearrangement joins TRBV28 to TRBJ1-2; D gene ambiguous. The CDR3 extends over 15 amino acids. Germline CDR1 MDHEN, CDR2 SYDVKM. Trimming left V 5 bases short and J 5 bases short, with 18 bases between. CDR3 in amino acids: CASSPLTPGLYGYTF. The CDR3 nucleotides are TGTGCCAGCAGTCCTTTAACGCCTGGGCTTTATGGCTACACCTTC.

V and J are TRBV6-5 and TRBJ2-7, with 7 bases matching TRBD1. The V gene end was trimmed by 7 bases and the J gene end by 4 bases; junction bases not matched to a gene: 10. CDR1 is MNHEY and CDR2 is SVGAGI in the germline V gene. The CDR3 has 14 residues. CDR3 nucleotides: TGTGCCAGCAATACGCGACAGGGCGCGTACGAGCAGTACTTC. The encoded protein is CASNTRQGAYEQYF.

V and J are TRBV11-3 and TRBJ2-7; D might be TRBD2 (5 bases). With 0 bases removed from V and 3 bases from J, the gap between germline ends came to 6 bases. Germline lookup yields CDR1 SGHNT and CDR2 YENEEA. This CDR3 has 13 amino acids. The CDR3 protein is CASSLEEDYEQYF. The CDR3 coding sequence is TGTGCCAGCAGCTTAGAGGAGGACTACGAGCAGTACTTC.